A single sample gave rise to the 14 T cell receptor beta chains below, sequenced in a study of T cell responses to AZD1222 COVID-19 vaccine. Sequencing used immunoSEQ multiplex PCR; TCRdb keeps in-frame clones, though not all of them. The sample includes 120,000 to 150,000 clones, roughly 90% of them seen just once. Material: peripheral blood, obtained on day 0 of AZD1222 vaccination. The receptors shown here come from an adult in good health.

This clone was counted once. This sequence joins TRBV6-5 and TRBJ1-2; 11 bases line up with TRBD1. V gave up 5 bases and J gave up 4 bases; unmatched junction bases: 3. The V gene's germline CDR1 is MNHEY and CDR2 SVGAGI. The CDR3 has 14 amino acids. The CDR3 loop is CASSPGTGGYGYTF. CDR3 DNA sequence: TGTGCCAGCAGTCCCGGGACAGGGGGCTATGGCTACACCTTC.

CDR3 nucleotides: TGTGCCAGCAGCGTAAATGAGAAAGTCGACAGGGTATACAATGAGCAGTTCTTC. Amino acid sequence: CASSVNEKVDRVYNEQFF. The chain employs TRBV9 and TRBJ2-1, with 7 bases aligning to TRBD1. Germline V gives CDR1 SGDLS, CDR2 YYNGEE. The CDR3 loop spans 18 amino acids. The ends lost 1 base at V and 4 bases at J; junction bases unmatched: 14.

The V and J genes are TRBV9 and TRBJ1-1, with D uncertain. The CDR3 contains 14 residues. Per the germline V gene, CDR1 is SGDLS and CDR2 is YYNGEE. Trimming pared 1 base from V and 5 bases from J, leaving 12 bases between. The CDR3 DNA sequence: TGTGCCAGCAGCGTAAGTAAGGGAGATACTGAAGCTTTCTTT. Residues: CASSVSKGDTEAFF.

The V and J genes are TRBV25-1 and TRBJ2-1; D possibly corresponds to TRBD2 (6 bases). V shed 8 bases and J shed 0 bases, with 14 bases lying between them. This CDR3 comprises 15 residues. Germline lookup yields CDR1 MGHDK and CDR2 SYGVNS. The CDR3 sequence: CASSGLWSSYNEQFF. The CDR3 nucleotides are TGTGCCAGCTCGGGACTGTGGAGCTCCTACAATGAGCAGTTCTTC.

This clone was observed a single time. CDR3 in amino acids: CASSVGTDVGWPQHF. The DNA of the CDR3 is TGTGCCAGCAGCGTAGGTACGGACGTCGGGTGGCCCCAGCATTTT. The V gene is TRBV9, the J gene TRBJ1-5; D is unclear. Germline CDR1 is SGDLS and CDR2 is YYNGEE. Trimming removed 0 bases at V and 9 bases at J, with 16 bases between. The CDR3 runs to 15 residues.

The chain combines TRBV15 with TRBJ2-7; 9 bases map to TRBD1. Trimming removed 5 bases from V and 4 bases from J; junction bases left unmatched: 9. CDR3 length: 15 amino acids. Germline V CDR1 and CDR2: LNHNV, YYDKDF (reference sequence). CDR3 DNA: TGTGCCACCAGCCCGGACAGGGGACTTACGTACGAGCAGTACTTC. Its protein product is CATSPDRGLTYEQYF.

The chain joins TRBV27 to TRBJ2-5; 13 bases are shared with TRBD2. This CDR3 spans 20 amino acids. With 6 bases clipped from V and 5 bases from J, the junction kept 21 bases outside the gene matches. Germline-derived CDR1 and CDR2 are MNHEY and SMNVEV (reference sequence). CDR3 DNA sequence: TGTGCCAGCAGCCCTTATGCTGCTGGACTAGCGGGGGCCTTTCGGGAGACCCAGTACTTC. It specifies CASSPYAAGLAGAFRETQYF.

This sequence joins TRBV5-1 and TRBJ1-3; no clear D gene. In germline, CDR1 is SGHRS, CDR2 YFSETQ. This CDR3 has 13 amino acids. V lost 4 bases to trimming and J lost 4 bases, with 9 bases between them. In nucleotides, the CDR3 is TGCGCCAGCAGCGCGGACGTCGGAAACACCATATATTTT. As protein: CASSADVGNTIYF.

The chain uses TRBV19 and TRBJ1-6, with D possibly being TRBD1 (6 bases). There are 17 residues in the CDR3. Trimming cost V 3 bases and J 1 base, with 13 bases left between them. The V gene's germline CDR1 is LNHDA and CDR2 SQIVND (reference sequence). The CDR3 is CASSIGRGGSYNSPLHF. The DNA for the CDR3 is TGTGCCAGTAGTATTGGCAGGGGAGGATCCTATAATTCACCCCTCCACTTT.

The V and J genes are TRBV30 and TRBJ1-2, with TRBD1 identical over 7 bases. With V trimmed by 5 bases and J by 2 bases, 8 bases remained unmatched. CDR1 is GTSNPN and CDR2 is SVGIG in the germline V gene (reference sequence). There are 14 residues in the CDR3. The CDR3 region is CAWGRGQLNYGYTF. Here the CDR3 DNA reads TGTGCCTGGGGGAGGGGACAGCTCAACTATGGCTACACCTTC.

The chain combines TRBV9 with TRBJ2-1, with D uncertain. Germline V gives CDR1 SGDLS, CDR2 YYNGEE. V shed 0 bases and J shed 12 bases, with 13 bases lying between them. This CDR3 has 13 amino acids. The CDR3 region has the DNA TGTGCCAGCAGCGTAGGTGCAAAAAATCCGCAGTTCTTC. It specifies CASSVGAKNPQFF.

The CDR3 here is CASSPRTGTSQPQHF. Written as DNA, the CDR3 is TGTGCCAGCAGTCCCCGGACGGGAACCAGCCAGCCCCAGCATTTT. The chain couples TRBV28 to TRBJ1-5; D remains ambiguous. CDR3 length equals 15 residues. From germline, CDR1 is MDHEN and CDR2 SYDVKM. V shed 5 bases and J shed 7 bases, with 18 bases lying between them.

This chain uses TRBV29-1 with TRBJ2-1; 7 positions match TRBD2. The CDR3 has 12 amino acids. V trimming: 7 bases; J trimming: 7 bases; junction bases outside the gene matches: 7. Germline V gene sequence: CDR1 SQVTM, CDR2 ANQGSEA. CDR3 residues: CSALWGGNEQFF. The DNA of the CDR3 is TGCAGCGCCCTTTGGGGGGGGAATGAGCAGTTCTTC.

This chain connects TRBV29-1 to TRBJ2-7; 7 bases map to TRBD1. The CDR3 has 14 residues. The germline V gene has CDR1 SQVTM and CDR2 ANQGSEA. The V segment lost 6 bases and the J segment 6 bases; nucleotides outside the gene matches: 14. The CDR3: CSVTPPGTEAEQYF. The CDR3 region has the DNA TGCAGCGTCACCCCTCCCGGGACAGAAGCCGAGCAGTACTTC.